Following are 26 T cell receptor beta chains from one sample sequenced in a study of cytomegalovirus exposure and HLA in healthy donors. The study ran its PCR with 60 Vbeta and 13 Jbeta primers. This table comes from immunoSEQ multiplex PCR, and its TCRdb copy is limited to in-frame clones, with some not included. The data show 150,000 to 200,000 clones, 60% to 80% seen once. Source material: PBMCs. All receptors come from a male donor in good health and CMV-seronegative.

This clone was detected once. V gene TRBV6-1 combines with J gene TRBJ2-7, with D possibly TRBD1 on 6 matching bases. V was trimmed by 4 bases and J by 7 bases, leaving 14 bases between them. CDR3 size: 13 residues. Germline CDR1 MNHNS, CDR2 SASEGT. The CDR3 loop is CASSATGTGEQYF. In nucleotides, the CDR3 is TGTGCCAGCAGTGCCACAGGGACGGGGGAGCAGTACTTC.

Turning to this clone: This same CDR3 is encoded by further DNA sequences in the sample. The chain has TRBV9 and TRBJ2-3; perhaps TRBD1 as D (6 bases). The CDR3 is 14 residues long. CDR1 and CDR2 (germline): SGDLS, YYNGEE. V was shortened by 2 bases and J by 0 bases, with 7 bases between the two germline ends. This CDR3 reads CASSVGQSTDTQYF. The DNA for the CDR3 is TGTGCCAGCAGCGTGGGACAAAGCACAGATACGCAGTATTTT.

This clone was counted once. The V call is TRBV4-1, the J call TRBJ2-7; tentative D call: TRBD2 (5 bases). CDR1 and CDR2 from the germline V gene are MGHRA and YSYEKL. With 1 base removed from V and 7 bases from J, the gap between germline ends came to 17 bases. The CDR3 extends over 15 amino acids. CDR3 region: CASSQVARFSGEQYF. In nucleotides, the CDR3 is TGCGCCAGCAGCCAAGTCGCCAGGTTTTCGGGAGAGCAGTACTTC.

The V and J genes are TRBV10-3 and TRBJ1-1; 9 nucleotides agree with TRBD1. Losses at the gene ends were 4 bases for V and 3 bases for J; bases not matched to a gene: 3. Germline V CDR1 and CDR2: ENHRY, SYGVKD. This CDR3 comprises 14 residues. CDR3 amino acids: CAISGGQGHTEAFF. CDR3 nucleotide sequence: TGTGCCATCAGTGGCGGACAGGGGCACACTGAAGCTTTCTTT.

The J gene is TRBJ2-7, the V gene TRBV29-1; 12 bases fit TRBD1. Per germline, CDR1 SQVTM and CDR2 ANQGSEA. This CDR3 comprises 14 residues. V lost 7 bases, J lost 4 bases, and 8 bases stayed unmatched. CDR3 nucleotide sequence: TGCAGCGGTGGGGGGGGACAGGGGGCATACGAGCAGTACTTC. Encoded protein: CSGGGGQGAYEQYF.

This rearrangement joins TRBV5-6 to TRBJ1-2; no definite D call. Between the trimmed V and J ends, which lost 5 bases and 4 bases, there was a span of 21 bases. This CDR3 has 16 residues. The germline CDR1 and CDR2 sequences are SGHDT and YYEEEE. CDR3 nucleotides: TGTGCCAGCAGTTTCGTGGACTCCGCTCAGTCCTATGGCTACACCTTC. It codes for CASSFVDSAQSYGYTF. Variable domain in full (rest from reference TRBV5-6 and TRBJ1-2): DAGVTQSPTHLIKTRGQQVTLRCSPKSGHDTVSWYQQALGQGPQFIFQYYEEEERQRGNFPDRFSGHQFPNYSSELNVNALLLGDSALYLCASSFVDSAQSYGYTFGSGTRLTVV.

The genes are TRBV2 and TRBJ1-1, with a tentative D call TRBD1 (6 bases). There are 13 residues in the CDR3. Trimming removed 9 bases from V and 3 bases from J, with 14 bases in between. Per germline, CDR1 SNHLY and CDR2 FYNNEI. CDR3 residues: CASLGGRDTEAFF. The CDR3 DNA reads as TGTGCCAGTCTAGGGGGACGTGACACTGAAGCTTTCTTT.

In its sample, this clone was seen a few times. The CDR3 spells CASTLGQGSGNTIYF. In DNA, the CDR3 is TGTGCCAGCACCCTGGGACAGGGCTCTGGAAACACCATATATTTT. V usage is TRBV7-3 and J usage is TRBJ1-3; TRBD1 matches at 9 bases. CDR1 SGHTA and CDR2 FQGTGA come from the germline V gene. With 7 bases clipped from V and 0 bases from J, the junction kept 4 bases outside the gene matches. The CDR3 is 15 amino acids.

The CDR3 sequence is CASRGTASSGANVLTF. CDR3 sequence (DNA): TGTGCCAGTAGGGGGACAGCGAGCTCTGGGGCCAACGTCCTGACTTTC. The V call is TRBV19, the J call TRBJ2-6; 7 positions agree with TRBD1. The CDR3 is 16 residues long. V gave up 6 bases and J gave up 0 bases; unmatched junction bases: 5. Germline lookup yields CDR1 LNHDA and CDR2 SQIVND (reference sequence). Drawing the rest from reference TRBV19 and TRBJ2-6, the complete variable domain is DGGITQSPKYLFRKEGQNVTLSCEQNLNHDAMYWYRQDPGQGLRLIYYSQIVNDFQKGDIAEGYSVSREKKESFPLTVTSAQKNPTAFYLCASRGTASSGANVLTFGAGSRLTVL.

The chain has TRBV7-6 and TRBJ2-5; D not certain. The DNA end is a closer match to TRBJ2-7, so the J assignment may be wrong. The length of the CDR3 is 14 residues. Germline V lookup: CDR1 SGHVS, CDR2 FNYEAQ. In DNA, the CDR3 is TGTGCCAGCAGCTTAGGCGATACCACCTACGAGCAGTACTTC. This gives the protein CASSLGDTTYEQYF.

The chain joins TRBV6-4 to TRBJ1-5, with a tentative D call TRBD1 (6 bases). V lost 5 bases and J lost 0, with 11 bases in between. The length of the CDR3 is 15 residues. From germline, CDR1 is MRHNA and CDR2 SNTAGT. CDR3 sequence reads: CASSLQGYSNQPQHF. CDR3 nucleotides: TGTGCCAGCAGTTTACAGGGTTATAGCAATCAGCCCCAGCATTTT.

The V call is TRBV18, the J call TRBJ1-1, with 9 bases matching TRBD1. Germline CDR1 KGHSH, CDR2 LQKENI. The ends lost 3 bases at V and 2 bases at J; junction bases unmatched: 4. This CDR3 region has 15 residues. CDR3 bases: TGTGCCAGCTCACCTCAGGGACAGGGCAACACTGAAGCTTTCTTT. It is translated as CASSPQGQGNTEAFF.

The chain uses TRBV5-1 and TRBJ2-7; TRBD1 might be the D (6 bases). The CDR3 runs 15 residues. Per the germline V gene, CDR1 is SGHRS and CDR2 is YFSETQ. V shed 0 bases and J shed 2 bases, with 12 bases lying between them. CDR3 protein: CASSLGTGKTYEQYF. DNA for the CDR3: TGCGCCAGCAGCTTGGGAACAGGGAAGACCTACGAGCAGTACTTC.

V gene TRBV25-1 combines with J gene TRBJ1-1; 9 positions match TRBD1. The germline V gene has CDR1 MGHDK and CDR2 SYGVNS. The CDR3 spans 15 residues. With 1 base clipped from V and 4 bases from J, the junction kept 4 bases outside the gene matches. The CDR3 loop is CASSESGTGRTEAFF. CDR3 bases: TGTGCCAGCAGTGAATCTGGGACAGGGCGCACTGAAGCTTTCTTT. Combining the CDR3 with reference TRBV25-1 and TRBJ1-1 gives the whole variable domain EADIYQTPRYLVIGTGKKITLECSQTMGHDKMYWYQQDPGMELHLIHYSYGVNSTEKGDLSSESTVSRIRTEHFPLTLESARPSHTSQYLCASSESGTGRTEAFFGQGTRLTVV.

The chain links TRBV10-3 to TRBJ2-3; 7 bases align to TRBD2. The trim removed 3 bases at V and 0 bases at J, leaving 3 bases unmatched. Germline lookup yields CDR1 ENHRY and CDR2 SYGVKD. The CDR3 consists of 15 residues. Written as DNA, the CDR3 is TGTGCCATCAGTGACGGTAGCGGGAGCACAGATACGCAGTATTTT. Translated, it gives CAISDGSGSTDTQYF.

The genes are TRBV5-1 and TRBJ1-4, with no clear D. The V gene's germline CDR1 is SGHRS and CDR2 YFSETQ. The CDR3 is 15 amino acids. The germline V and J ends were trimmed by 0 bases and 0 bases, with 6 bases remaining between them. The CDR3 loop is CASSLGLTTNEKLFF. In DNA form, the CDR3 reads TGCGCCAGCAGCTTGGGACTAACAACTAATGAAAAACTGTTTTTT.

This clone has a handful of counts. This CDR3 is CASSLVDRGSFYEQYF. Here the CDR3 DNA reads TGTGCCAGCAGCTTAGTGGACAGGGGAAGTTTCTACGAGCAGTACTTC. The V and J genes are TRBV7-8 and TRBJ2-7; 9 positions match TRBD1. Germline CDR1 and CDR2: SGHVS and FQNEAQ. This CDR3 has 16 residues. Losses at the gene ends were 1 base for V and 3 bases for J; bases not matched to a gene: 7. Using reference TRBV7-8 and TRBJ2-7 for the parts outside the CDR3, the full variable domain is GAGVSQSPRYKVAKRGQDVALRCDPISGHVSLFWYQQALGQGPEFLTYFQNEAQLDKSGLPSDRFFAERPEGSVSTLKIQRTQQEDSAVYLCASSLVDRGSFYEQYFGPGTRLTVT.

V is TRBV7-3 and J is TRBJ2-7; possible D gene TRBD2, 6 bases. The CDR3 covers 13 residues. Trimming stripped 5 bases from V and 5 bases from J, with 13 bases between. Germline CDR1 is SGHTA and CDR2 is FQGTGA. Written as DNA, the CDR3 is TGTGCCAGCAGCCCCGGGGGACGCCACGAGCAGTACTTC. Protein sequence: CASSPGGRHEQYF.

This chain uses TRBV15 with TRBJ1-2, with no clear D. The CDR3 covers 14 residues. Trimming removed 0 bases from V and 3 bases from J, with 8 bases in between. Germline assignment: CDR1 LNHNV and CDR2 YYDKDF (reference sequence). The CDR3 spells CATSRDRGDYGYTF. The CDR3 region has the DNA TGTGCCACCAGCAGAGATCGAGGTGACTATGGCTACACCTTC.

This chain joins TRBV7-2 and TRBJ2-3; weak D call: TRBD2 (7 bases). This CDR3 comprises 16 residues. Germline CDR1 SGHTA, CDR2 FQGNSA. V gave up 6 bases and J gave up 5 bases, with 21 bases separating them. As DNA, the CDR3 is TGTGCCAGCAGTTTGGGGCTCCGGGGGGCAGTAGATACGCAGTATTTT. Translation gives CASSLGLRGAVDTQYF.

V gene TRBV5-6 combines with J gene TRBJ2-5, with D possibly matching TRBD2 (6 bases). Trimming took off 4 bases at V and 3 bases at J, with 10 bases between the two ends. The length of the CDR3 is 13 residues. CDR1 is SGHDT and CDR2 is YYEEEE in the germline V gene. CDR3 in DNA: TGTGCCAGCAGCGGACTAAATGAAGAGACCCAGTACTTC. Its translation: CASSGLNEETQYF.

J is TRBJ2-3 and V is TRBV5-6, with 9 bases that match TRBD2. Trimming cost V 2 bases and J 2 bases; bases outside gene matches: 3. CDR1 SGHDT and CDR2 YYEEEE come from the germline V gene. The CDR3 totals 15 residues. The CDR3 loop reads CASSFGLASTDTQYF. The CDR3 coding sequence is TGTGCCAGCAGCTTCGGACTAGCGTCCACAGATACGCAGTATTTT. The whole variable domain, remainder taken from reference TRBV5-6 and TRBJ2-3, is DAGVTQSPTHLIKTRGQQVTLRCSPKSGHDTVSWYQQALGQGPQFIFQYYEEEERQRGNFPDRFSGHQFPNYSSELNVNALLLGDSALYLCASSFGLASTDTQYFGPGTRLTVL.

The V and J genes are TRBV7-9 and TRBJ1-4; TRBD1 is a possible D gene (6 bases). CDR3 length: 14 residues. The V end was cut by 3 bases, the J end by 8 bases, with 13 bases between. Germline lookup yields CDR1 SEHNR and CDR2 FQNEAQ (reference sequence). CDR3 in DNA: TGTGCCAGCAGCTTGCAACAGGGAGGGGAAAAACTGTTTTTT. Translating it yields CASSLQQGGEKLFF.

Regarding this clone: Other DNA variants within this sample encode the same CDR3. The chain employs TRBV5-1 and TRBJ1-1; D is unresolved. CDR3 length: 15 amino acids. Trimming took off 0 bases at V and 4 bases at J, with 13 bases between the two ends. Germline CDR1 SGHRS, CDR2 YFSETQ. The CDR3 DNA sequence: TGCGCCAGCAGCTTGGAGACATCACCCGCCACTGAAGCTTTCTTT. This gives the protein CASSLETSPATEAFF.

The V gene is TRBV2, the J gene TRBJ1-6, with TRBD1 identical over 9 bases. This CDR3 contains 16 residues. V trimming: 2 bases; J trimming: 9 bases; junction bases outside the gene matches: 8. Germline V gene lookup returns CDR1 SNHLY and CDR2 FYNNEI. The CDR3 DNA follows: TGTGCCAGCAGTGAAATCGGGACAGGGTCAGGTTCACCCCTCCACTTT. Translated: CASSEIGTGSGSPLHF.

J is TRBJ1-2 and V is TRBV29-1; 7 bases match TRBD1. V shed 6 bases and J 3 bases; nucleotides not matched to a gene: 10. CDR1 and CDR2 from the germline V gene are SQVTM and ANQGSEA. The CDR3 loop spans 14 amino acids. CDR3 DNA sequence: TGCAGCGTCCGGGACAGAGATAAGGACTATGGCTACACCTTC. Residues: CSVRDRDKDYGYTF.